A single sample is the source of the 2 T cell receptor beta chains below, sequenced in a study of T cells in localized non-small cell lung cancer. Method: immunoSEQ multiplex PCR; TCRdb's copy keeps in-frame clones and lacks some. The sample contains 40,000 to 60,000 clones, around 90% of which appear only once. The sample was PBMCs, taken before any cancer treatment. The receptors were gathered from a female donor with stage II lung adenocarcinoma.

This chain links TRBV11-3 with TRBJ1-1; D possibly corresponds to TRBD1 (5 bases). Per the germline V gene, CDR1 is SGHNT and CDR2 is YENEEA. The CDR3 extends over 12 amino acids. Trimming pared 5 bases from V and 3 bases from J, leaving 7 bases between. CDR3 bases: TGTGCCAGCAGCCGGGGGGACACTGAAGCTTTCTTT. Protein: CASSRGDTEAFF.

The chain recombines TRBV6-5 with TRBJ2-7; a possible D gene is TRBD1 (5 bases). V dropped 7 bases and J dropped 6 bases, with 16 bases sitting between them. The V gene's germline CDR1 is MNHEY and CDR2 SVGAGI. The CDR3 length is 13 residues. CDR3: CASTSGAGLEQYF. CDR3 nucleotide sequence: TGTGCCAGCACCTCCGGTGCAGGGCTCGAGCAGTACTTC.